A selection of T cell receptor beta chains follows, all from one sample in a study of blood T cell repertoires in COVID-19. Data came from immunoSEQ multiplex PCR; TCRdb stores just in-frame clones and leaves some out. This sample yields about 240,000 clones, of which roughly 89% are seen a single time; under 5% belongs to the top ten. Sequenced sample: PBMCs or T cells enriched from blood (not recorded which). These receptors were collected from a woman aged 25-40 years who had recovered from COVID-19. The CDR3 runs from the conserved cysteine through the conserved F or W. A D gene is named only where the DNA matches it firmly. A row's size may be missing; if present it is once, few, many or a size class.

>TRBJ1-5|TRBD1|15|TRBV28|-
CASRVRGSSNQPQHF
TGTGCCAGCAGGGTCAGGGGGAGTAGCAATCAGCCCCAGCATTTT
>TRBJ2-2|-|12|TRBV10-3|-
CAISKNTGELFF
TGTGCCATCTCCAAGAACACCGGGGAGCTGTTTTTT
>TRBJ2-1|TRBD1|13|TRBV10-3|-
CAIRGTAYNEQFF
TGTGCCATCAGGGGGACAGCGTACAATGAGCAGTTCTTC
>TRBJ2-3|TRBD2|15|TRBV5-1|-
CASSYSGTSTDTQYF
TGCGCCAGCTCCTATAGCGGGACCAGCACAGATACGCAGTATTTT
>TRBJ2-1|TRBD2|20|TRBV9|once
CASSPSGTSGRGSSYNEQFF
TGTGCCAGCAGTCCTTCCGGGACTAGCGGGAGGGGAAGCTCCTACAATGAGCAGTTCTTC
>TRBJ2-1|TRBD2|17|TRBV24-1|-
CATSGTSGRASYNEQFF
TGTGCCACCTCCGGGACTAGCGGGAGGGCCTCGTACAATGAGCAGTTCTTC
>TRBJ1-2|TRBD1|15|TRBV7-9|many
CASVQRRVQGHGYTF
TGTGCCAGCGTTCAAAGGCGGGTACAGGGGCATGGCTACACCTTC
>TRBJ2-1|-|16|TRBV24-1|-
CATSDFVSEQSDEQFF
TGTGCCACCAGTGATTTCGTGTCAGAACAGTCCGATGAGCAGTTCTTC
>TRBJ2-7|TRBD1|16|TRBV6-2/TRBV6-3|-
CASSYSGQGASYEQYF
TGTGCCAGCAGTTACTCCGGACAGGGGGCTTCCTACGAGCAGTACTTC
>TRBJ2-1|-|16|TRBV11-2|-
CASSLRGASAGDEQFF
TGTGCCAGCAGCTTACGGGGAGCTAGTGCAGGAGATGAGCAGTTCTTC